This T cell receptor (beta chain) originates from a study of CD8 T cells in Susac syndrome. Sequencing of TCR beta covered CD8+ and CD4+ T cells obtained from blood. TEMRA cells were FACS-enriched, with CD8+ and CD4+ T cells isolated negatively. Roughly 0.45 to 1 ug RNA was reverse transcribed with random hexamers. Using its own MiXCR run on the immunoSEQ multiplex PCR reads, TCRdb lists one record per CDR3 protein. The sample contains fewer than 350,000 distinct CDR3 sequences, about 91% of which appear only once. V was pared by 9 bases and J by 1 base, with 25 bases between. The CDR3 length is 17 residues. Germline loops: CDR1 SGHRS, CDR2 YFSETQ.

This TCR was sampled from a human donor with multiple sclerosis. The sequencing sample was made of CD4+ T cells from PBMCs. The gene calls are TRBV5-1 and TRBJ1-1; tentatively, D is TRBD1 (5 bases). The CDR3 is CATSFRGGVGPNTEAFF. For the CDR3, the DNA is TGCGCCACCTCCTTTAGGGGTGGGGTAGGTCCGAACACTGAAGCTTTCTTT.